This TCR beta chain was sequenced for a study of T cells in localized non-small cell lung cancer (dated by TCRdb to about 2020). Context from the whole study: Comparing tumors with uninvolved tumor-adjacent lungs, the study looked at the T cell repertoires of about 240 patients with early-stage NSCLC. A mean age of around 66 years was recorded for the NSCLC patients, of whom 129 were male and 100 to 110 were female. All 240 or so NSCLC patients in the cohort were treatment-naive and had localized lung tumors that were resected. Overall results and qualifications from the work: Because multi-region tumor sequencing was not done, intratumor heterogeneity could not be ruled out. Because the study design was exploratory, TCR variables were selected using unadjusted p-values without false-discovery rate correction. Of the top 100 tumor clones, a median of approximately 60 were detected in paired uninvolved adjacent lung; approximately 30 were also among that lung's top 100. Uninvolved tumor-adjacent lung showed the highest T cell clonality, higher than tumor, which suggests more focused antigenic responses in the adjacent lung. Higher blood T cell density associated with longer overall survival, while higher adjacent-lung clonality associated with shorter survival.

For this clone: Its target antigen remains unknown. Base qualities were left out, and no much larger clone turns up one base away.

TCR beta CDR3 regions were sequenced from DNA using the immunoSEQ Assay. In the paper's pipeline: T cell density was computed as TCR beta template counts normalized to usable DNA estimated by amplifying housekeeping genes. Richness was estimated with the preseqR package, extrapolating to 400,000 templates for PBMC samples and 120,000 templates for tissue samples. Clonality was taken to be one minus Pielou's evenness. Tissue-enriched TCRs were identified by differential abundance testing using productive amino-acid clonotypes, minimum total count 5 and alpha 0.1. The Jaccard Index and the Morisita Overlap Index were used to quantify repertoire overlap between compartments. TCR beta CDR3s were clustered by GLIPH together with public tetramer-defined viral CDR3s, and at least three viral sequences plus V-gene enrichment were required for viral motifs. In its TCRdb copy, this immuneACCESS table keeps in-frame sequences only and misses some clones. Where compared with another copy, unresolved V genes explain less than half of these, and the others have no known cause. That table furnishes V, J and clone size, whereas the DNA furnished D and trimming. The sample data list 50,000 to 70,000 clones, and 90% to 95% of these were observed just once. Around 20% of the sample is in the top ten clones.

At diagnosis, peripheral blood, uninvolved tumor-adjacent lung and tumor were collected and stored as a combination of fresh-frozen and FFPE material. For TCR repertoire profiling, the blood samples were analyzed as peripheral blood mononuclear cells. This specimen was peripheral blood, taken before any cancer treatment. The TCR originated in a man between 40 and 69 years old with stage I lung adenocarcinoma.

The CDR3 reads CASSQWTGGTGELFF. The nucleotide sequence is given as TGCGCCAGCAGCCAATGGACAGGGGGGACCGGGGAGCTGTTTTTT. The chain couples TRBV4-1 to TRBJ2-2, with TRBD1 identical over 10 junction bases. The CDR3 starts with the cysteine, ends with the phenylalanine, and has 15 residues. The DNA shown is the 45-base CDR3, in frame from base 1. Sequences MGHRA (CDR1) and YSYEKL (CDR2) are obtained from the germline V gene. V and J are trimmed by 2 bases and 5 bases, and the gene matches miss 2 bases of the junction.